This is a list of T cell receptor beta chains from one sample in a study of OX40 agonist ivuxolimab in advanced cancers. The method was immunoSEQ multiplex PCR; TCRdb's version includes in-frame clones alone and lacks a portion of them. The sample has tens of thousands of clones, 70% to 85% seen once. Sequences were derived from CD4+ or CD8+ T cells sorted from blood, sampled in a trial of the OX40 agonist ivuxolimab. Source of these receptors: an adult with an advanced solid tumor such as melanoma, head and neck, liver or kidney cancer. Each CDR3 is given with its conserved first and last residue.

TRBV4-2	TRBJ1-6	CASSQEPGYHSPLHF
TRBV2	TRBJ1-6	CASRDKPYNSPLHF
TRBV6-1	TRBJ1-5	CASAEQVNWDQPQHF
TRBV18	TRBJ2-6	CASSPVFTRQGSSGANVLTF
TRBV30	TRBJ1-6	CAWSTDRARNSPLHF
TRBV7-8	TRBJ2-3	CASSLALERGGSDTQYF
TRBV30	TRBJ1-5	CAWSVGGGRQPQHF
TRBV25-1	TRBJ1-2	CASSGDRGDYGYTF
TRBV5-1	TRBJ2-3	CATRWRGDNTDTQYF
TRBV6-1	TRBJ2-3	CASSENPGLFSTDTQYF
TRBV4-3	TRBJ1-2	CASSQEPGSTFATF
TRBV7-9	TRBJ1-5	CASSSLREGQPQHF
TRBV29-1	TRBJ2-7	CSVVGTPQGAFYEQYF
TRBV7-8	TRBJ2-1	CASSLAGGGPEQFF
TRBV7-3	TRBJ2-3	CASSAGSWADTQYF
TRBV4-2	TRBJ1-2	CASSTKDRDNYGYTF
TRBV7-8	TRBJ1-2	CASSPDRDGYTF
TRBV9	TRBJ1-2	CASSVETAGGYTF
TRBV5-1	TRBJ1-6	CASSLAATQSSYSPLHF
TRBV7-9	TRBJ2-7	CASSPHSDRSPYEQYF
TRBV6-1	TRBJ2-1	CASSGWAGGYNEQFF
TRBV4-2	TRBJ2-5	CASSQGGGRQETQYF
TRBV18	TRBJ2-3	CASSPGGNGVRRHTQYF
TRBV7-2	TRBJ2-3	CASSSTTAGGPNTQYF
TRBV14	TRBJ1-5	CASSLAGGFGPQHF
TRBV7-2	TRBJ2-1	CASSLFRGQGTNNEQFF